The 10 T cell receptor beta chains below were found in one sample sequenced in a study of cytomegalovirus exposure and HLA in healthy donors (dated by TCRdb to the late 2010s). The protocol used for the library was the immunoSEQ multiplex PCR assay. For the multiplex PCR, a mixture combining 60 forward primers for TCR Vbeta segments and 13 reverse primers for TCR Jbeta segments was used. As stored in TCRdb, this immuneACCESS dataset retains in-frame rearrangements with V and J assigned. A fraction of the clones does not appear; measured against another copy, unresolved V genes explain less than half of the discrepancy, and the remainder lacks a known reason. A total of about 140,000 clones appear in this sample, approximately 86% of them only once. 0.51% of the sample is held by the ten biggest clonotypes. Specimen: PBMCs. These receptor sequences come from a woman between 35 and 50 years old in good health and CMV-seronegative.

The V gene is TRBV27, the J gene TRBJ2-1, with a possible D match to TRBD2 (6 bases). The CDR3 is 14 amino acids. V was pared by 2 bases and J by 5 bases, with 10 bases between. Germline CDR1 MNHEY, CDR2 SMNVEV (reference sequence). The CDR3 loop reads CASSLIGSHNEQFF. The DNA for the CDR3 is TGTGCCAGCAGTTTAATCGGGAGCCACAATGAGCAGTTCTTC.

The V call is TRBV6-5, the J call TRBJ2-1; 10 positions match TRBD2. The CDR3 extends over 16 amino acids. Unmatched junction bases numbered 8, after V lost 0 bases and J lost 9 bases. In germline, CDR1 is MNHEY, CDR2 SVGAGI. As DNA, the CDR3 is TGTGCCAGCAGTTACTCGCCTAGCGGGAGCGAAGTTGAGCAGTTCTTC. It is translated as CASSYSPSGSEVEQFF.

V is TRBV9 and J is TRBJ2-5; D gene unclear. V lost 4 bases and J 4 bases, leaving 8 bases between the germline ends. CDR1 and CDR2 (germline): SGDLS, YYNGEE. There are 12 residues in the CDR3. The CDR3 DNA reads TGTGCCAGCAGCTCCTTCGGAGAGACCCAGTACTTC. Protein product: CASSSFGETQYF.

The rearrangement joins TRBV6-6 to TRBJ2-7, with 8 bases matching TRBD1. The CDR3 is made up of 14 amino acids. Germline trimming cut 3 bases from V and 6 bases from J; bases unmatched to any gene: 7. Looked up from germline, CDR1 is MNHNY and CDR2 is SVGAGI (reference sequence). The CDR3 nucleotides are TGTGCCAGCAGTTATGGGACAGGCCCGTCCGAGCAGTACTTC. It yields the protein CASSYGTGPSEQYF.

J is TRBJ2-5 and V is TRBV28, with TRBD1 identical over 7 bases. The CDR3 length is 12 residues. V lost 9 bases, J lost 5 bases, and 6 bases stayed unmatched. Germline V gene data show CDR1 as MDHEN and CDR2 as SYDVKM. The CDR3 loop reads CASGQVGETQYF. CDR3 sequence (DNA): TGTGCCAGTGGACAGGTGGGGGAGACCCAGTACTTC. The full variable domain, with the rest looked up from reference TRBV28 and TRBJ2-5, is DVKVTQSSRYLVKRTGEKVFLECVQDMDHENMFWYRQDPGLGLRLIYFSYDVKMKEKGDIPEGYSVSREKKERFSLILESASTNQTSMYLCASGQVGETQYFGPGTRLLVL.

A word on this clone: A read error may produce the germline difference seen at one junction end. The chain joins TRBV12-5 to TRBJ1-1; D is unclear. This CDR3 is 13 amino acids long. Looked up from germline, CDR1 is LGHNT and CDR2 is FRNRAP. The CDR3 spells CASGFQTGVQLSW. CDR3 DNA: TGTGCTAGTGGGTTTCAGACGGGAGTCCAGCTTTCTTGG.

V usage is TRBV5-1 and J usage is TRBJ2-7; the match to TRBD1 covers 8 bases. The CDR3 is 15 amino acids. Trimming took 0 bases from V and 4 from J; bases not matched to a gene: 6. The germline V gene has CDR1 SGHRS and CDR2 YFSETQ. The CDR3 sequence is CASSLASGTGYEQYF. The CDR3 nucleotides read TGCGCCAGCAGCTTGGCCAGTGGGACAGGTTACGAGCAGTACTTC.

The gene calls are TRBV28 and TRBJ2-7, with 7 bases lining up with TRBD1. Trimming removed 7 bases from V and 3 bases from J; junction bases left unmatched: 9. This CDR3 region has 14 residues. Germline CDR1 and CDR2: MDHEN and SYDVKM. CDR3 nucleotide sequence: TGTGCCAGCAATAGAAAGGCAGGGGGCTACGAGCAGTACTTC. Translation gives CASNRKAGGYEQYF.

The chain employs TRBV2 and TRBJ2-1, with D possibly TRBD1 on 5 matching bases. Germline V lookup: CDR1 SNHLY, CDR2 FYNNEI. Trimming took 6 bases from V and 9 from J, leaving 12 bases between them. The CDR3 consists of 12 residues. The CDR3 region has the DNA TGTGCCAGCAGGTCGGCAGGGATTGAGCAGTTCTTC. Protein product: CASRSAGIEQFF.

The chain recombines TRBV11-2 with TRBJ2-7; possibly TRBD2 for D (6 bases). CDR1 SGHAT and CDR2 FQNNGV come from the germline V gene. The CDR3 has 14 residues. V was clipped by 5 bases and J by 3 bases, with 14 bases between them. The CDR3 DNA follows: TGTGCCAGCAGCGCGTGGGGGGTCAGCTACGAGCAGTACTTC. This translates into CASSAWGVSYEQYF.